The present entry profiles one T cell receptor (beta chain) with its context. Original handling: Quantification of nucleated cells was approximated via reference gene primer amplification. Some clones are missing from TCRdb's copy, which holds only in-frame ones; the method was immunoSEQ multiplex PCR. The DNA gave D and trimming, while V, J and clone size come from that table. Of about 140,000 clones in the sample, about 87% were seen once. This sample is drawn from a study of blood T cell repertoires in COVID-19. This receptor was identified in a man aged 55-75 years with active or convalescent COVID-19. The sample comprised peripheral blood.

This CDR3 is CASSKPGTQSYEQYF. In DNA form, the CDR3 reads TGTGCCAGCAGCAAACCGGGAACCCAGTCTTACGAGCAGTACTTC. V and J are TRBV5-8 and TRBJ2-7; D might be TRBD2 (5 bases). V was cut by 4 bases and J by 4 bases, with 18 bases left in between. Looked up from germline, CDR1 is SGHTS and CDR2 is YDEGEE. The CDR3 runs 15 residues.